This TCR beta chain was captured in a study of cytomegalovirus exposure and HLA in healthy donors. In germline, CDR1 is SGHAT, CDR2 FQNNGV. The CDR3 spans 15 residues. Trimming at V came to 4 bases and at J to 6 bases, leaving 12 bases not matched to a gene. It was with 60 Vbeta and 13 Jbeta primers that the PCR ran. Profiling relied on immunoSEQ multiplex PCR, and the TCRdb table lists in-frame clones only, not all of them. The data contain around 90,000 clones, about two thirds of them singletons. These donors, healthy bone marrow donors, were studied. The sequencing input was PBMCs. The chain couples TRBV11-2 to TRBJ2-7; 7 bases are shared with TRBD2. This sequence originates from a boy between 10 and 17 years old in good health and CMV-seropositive. The CDR3 DNA is TGTGCCAGCAGCTACCGGGAGCCGGGGGGTGGCGAGCAGTACTTC. It codes for CASSYREPGGGEQYF.